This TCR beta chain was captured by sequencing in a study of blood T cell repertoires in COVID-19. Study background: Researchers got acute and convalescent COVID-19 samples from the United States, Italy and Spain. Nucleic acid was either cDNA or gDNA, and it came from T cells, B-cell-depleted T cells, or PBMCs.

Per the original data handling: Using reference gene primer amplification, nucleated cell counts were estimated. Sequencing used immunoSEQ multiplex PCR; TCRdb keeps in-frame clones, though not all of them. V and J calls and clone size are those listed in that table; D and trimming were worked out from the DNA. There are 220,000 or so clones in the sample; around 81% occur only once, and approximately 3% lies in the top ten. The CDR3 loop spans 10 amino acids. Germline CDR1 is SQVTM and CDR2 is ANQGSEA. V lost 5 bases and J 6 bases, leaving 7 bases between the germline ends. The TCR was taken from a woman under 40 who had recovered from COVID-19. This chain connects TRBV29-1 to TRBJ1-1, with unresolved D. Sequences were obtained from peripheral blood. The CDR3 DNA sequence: TGCAGCGTTCGGACTGCTGAAGCTTTCTTT. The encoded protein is CSVRTAEAFF.